This TCR beta chain was captured in a study of T cell repertoires in cytomegalovirus infection. This clonotype was counted between two and nine times. Its antigen is undetermined. Mismatch with germline at one junction end may stem from a read error. CDR3 length: 13 residues. CDR1 is SSHAT, CDR2 FNYEAQ, per germline (reference sequence). TCRdb itself ran the reads through MiXCR, one entry per CDR3 protein. The data contain approximately 730,000 distinct CDR3 sequences, about 27% of them singletons. The TCR originated in a human donor in good health (CMV status not recorded). Some clones in this sample may be carry-over from other donors' samples. The starting material was cultured CD8+ T cells from PBMCs, obtained from culture after CMV antigen stimulation. The chain employs TRBV7-7 and TRBJ2-1; no clear D gene. CDR3 in DNA: TGTGCTAGCAGCTTAGTTATACACAATGAGCAGTTCTTC. Translating gives CASSLVIHNEQFF.